The 2 T cell receptor beta chains below were found in one sample sequenced in a study of blood T cell repertoires in COVID-19. Measured with immunoSEQ multiplex PCR; TCRdb has only the in-frame clones, and not every one. This repertoire shows about 53,000 clones, more than 85% found once; its top ten account for about 3.4%. Sequences were obtained from peripheral blood. The receptor source for this set is a human donor in a cohort sampled during active COVID-19.

V usage is TRBV15 and J usage is TRBJ2-2; D may be TRBD1 (6 bases). CDR3 size: 15 residues. Germline CDR1 LNHNV, CDR2 YYDKDF (reference sequence). Between the trimmed V and J ends, which lost 5 bases and 0 bases, there was a span of 10 bases. CDR3 sequence: CATSRGQTNTGELFF. For the CDR3, the DNA is TGTGCCACCAGCCGTGGACAGACGAACACCGGGGAGCTGTTTTTT.

V gene TRBV7-9 combines with J gene TRBJ1-2, with D possibly matching TRBD1 (5 bases). CDR3 size: 13 residues. V was pared by 3 bases and J by 6 bases, with 11 bases between. Germline assignment: CDR1 SEHNR and CDR2 FQNEAQ (reference sequence). The CDR3 sequence is CASSFGTQNGYTF. CDR3 nucleotides: TGTGCCAGCAGCTTTGGGACTCAAAATGGCTACACCTTC. The complete variable domain, with remaining parts taken from reference TRBV7-9 and TRBJ1-2, reads DTGVSQNPRHKITKRGQNVTFRCDPISEHNRLYWYRQTLGQGPEFLTYFQNEAQLEKSRLLSDRFSAERPKGSFSTLEIQRTEQGDSAMYLCASSFGTQNGYTFGSGTRLTVV.